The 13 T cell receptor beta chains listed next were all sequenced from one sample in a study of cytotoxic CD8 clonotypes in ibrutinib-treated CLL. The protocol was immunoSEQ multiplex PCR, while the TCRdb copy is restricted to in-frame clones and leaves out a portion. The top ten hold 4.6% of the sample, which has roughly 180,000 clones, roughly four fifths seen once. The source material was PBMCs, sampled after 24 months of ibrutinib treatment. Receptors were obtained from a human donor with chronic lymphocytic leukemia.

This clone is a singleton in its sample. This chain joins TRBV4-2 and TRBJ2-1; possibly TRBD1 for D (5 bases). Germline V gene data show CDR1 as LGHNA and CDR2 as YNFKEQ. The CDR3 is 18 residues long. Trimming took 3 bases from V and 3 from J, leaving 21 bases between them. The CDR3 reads CASSQAGNAPIVYNEQFF. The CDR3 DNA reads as TGTGCCAGCAGCCAGGCAGGGAACGCGCCAATTGTCTACAATGAGCAGTTCTTC.

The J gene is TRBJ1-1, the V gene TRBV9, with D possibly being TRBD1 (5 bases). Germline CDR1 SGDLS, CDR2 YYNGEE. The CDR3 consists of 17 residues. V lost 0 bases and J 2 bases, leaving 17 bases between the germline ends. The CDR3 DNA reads TGTGCCAGCAGCGTAGCACCCTTCGACCAGGGAAACACTGAAGCTTTCTTT. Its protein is CASSVAPFDQGNTEAFF.

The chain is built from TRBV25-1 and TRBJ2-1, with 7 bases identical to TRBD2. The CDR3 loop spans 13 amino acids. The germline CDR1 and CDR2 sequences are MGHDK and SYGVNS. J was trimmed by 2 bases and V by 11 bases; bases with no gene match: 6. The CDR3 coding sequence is TGTGCCTCTTCGGCGGGGGCCTACAATGAGCAGTTCTTC. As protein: CASSAGAYNEQFF.

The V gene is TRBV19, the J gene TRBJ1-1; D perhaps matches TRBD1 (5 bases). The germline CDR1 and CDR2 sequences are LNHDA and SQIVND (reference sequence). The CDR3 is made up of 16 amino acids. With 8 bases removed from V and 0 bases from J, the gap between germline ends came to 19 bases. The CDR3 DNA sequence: TGTGCCAGTCAGACAGACCGTCGTAAAATGAACACTGAAGCTTTCTTT. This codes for CASQTDRRKMNTEAFF.

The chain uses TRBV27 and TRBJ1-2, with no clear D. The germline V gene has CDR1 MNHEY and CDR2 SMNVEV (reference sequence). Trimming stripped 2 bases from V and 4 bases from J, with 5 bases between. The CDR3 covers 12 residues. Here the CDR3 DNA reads TGTGCCAGCAGTTTAAAAGGCTATGGCTACACCTTC. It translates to CASSLKGYGYTF.

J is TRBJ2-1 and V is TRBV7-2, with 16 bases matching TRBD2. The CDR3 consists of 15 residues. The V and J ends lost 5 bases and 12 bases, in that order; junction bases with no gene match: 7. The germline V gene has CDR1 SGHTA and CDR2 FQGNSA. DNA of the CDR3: TGTGCCAGCAGCGGGGGGACTAGCGGGAGGGTAGGGCAGTTCTTC. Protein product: CASSGGTSGRVGQFF.

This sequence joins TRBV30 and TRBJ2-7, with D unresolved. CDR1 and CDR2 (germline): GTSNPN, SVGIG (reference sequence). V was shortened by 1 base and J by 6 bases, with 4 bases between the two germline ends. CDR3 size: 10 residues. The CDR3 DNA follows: TGTGCCTGGAGTGGGGCCGAGCAGTACTTC. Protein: CAWSGAEQYF.

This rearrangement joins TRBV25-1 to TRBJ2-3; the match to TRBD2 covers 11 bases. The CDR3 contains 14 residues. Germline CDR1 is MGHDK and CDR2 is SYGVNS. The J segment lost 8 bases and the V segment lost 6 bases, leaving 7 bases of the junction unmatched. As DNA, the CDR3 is TGTGCCAGCAGCCACGGACTAGCGGGCGTTACGCAGTATTTT. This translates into CASSHGLAGVTQYF.

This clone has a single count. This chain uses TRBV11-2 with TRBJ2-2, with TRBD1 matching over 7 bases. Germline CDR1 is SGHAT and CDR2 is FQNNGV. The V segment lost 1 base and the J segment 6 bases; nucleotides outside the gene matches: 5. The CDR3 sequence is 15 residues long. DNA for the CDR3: TGTGCCAGCAGCTTAGTGACAGGGAGTGCCGGGGAGCTGTTTTTT. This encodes CASSLVTGSAGELFF.

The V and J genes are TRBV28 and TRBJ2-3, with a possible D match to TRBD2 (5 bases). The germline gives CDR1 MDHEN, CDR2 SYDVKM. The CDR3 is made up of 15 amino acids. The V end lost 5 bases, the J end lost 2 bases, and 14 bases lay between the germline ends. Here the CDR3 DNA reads TGTGCCAGCAGTCCGATCGGACTCGTCACAGATACGCAGTATTTT. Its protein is CASSPIGLVTDTQYF.

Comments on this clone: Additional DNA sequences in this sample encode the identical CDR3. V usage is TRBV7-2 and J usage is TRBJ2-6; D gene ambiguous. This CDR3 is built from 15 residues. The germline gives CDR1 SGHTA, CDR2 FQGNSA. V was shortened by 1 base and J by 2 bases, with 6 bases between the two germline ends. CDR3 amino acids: CASSLGGAGANVLTF. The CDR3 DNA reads TGTGCCAGCAGCTTAGGTGGAGCTGGGGCCAACGTCCTGACTTTC.

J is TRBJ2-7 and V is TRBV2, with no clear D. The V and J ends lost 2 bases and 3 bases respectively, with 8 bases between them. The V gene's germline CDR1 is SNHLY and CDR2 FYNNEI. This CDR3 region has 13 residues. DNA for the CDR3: TGTGCCAGCAGTGAATGGGATTACTACGAGCAGTACTTC. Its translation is CASSEWDYYEQYF.

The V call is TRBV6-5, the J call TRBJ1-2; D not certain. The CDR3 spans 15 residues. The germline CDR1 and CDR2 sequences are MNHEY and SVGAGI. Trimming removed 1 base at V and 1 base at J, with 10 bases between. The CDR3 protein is CASSYYPTLNYGYTF. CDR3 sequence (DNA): TGTGCCAGCAGTTACTACCCCACCCTTAACTATGGCTACACCTTC.